The 27 T cell receptor beta chains in this list originate from one sample, sequenced in a study of blood T cell repertoires in COVID-19. Sequenced by immunoSEQ multiplex PCR; TCRdb stores in-frame clones only, minus some. The data contain a few hundred thousand clones, 84% of them singletons. The sample was peripheral blood. The receptor set was obtained from a human donor in a cohort sampled during active COVID-19.

This chain uses TRBV28 with TRBJ1-4; maybe TRBD1 (6 bases). The CDR3 totals 13 residues. Germline CDR1 reads MDHEN; CDR2 reads SYDVKM. Trimming took 8 bases from V and 2 from J, leaving 9 bases between them. CDR3 loop: CASQGWTNEKLFF. The CDR3 DNA is TGTGCCAGCCAGGGGTGGACTAATGAAAAACTGTTTTTT.

The genes are TRBV28 and TRBJ2-7; D ambiguous. This CDR3 region has 11 residues. Germline assignment: CDR1 MDHEN and CDR2 SYDVKM. V was cut by 6 bases and J by 7 bases, with 10 bases left in between. DNA of the CDR3: TGTGCCAGCAGGACACCCTCGGAGCAGTACTTC. This sequence encodes CASRTPSEQYF.

V gene TRBV23-1 combines with J gene TRBJ2-2, with D unresolved. TRBV23-1 is an ORF, and what it does is uncertain. The CDR3 loop spans 17 amino acids. The V end lost 0 bases, the J end lost 0 bases, and 11 bases lay between the germline ends. The chain's CDR3 is CASSQSLTSANTGELFF. CDR3 DNA sequence: TGCGCCAGCAGTCAATCTCTAACTTCTGCGAACACCGGGGAGCTGTTTTTT.

The V and J genes are TRBV11-2 and TRBJ1-2; TRBD1 matches 7 bases. CDR3 size: 13 residues. Germline CDR1 reads SGHAT; CDR2 reads FQNNGV. After removal of 4 bases from V and 2 bases from J, the junction contained 1 base not matched to a gene. The CDR3 bases are TGTGCCAGCAGCTCGGACAGGAACTATGGCTACACCTTC. Protein product: CASSSDRNYGYTF.

The V call is TRBV7-9, the J call TRBJ2-7, with 10 positions matching TRBD1. The CDR3 is 16 residues long. Germline assignment: CDR1 SEHNR and CDR2 FQNEAQ (reference sequence). Trimming took 5 bases from V and 0 from J; bases not matched to a gene: 7. The CDR3 DNA follows: TGTGCCAGCAGCATAAGACAGGGGGCACTCTCCTACGAGCAGTACTTC. Its protein product is CASSIRQGALSYEQYF.

This rearrangement joins TRBV11-3 to TRBJ2-7, with no clear D. This CDR3 has 14 residues. V lost 5 bases to trimming and J lost 0 bases, with 11 bases between them. CDR1 is SGHNT, CDR2 YENEEA, per germline. The chain's CDR3 is CASSVTSSSYEQYF. The CDR3 nucleotides read TGTGCCAGCAGCGTGACATCAAGCTCCTACGAGCAGTACTTC.

The V and J genes are TRBV9 and TRBJ2-5; 13 bases agree with TRBD2. CDR1 is SGDLS, CDR2 YYNGEE, per germline. The V segment lost 0 bases and the J segment 4 bases; nucleotides outside the gene matches: 6. This CDR3 has 17 amino acids. The DNA of the CDR3 is TGTGCCAGCAGCGTAGTAGGACTAGCGGGAGTCAGAGAGACCCAGTACTTC. It codes for CASSVVGLAGVRETQYF. Variable domain in full (rest from reference TRBV9 and TRBJ2-5): DSGVTQTPKHLITATGQRVTLRCSPRSGDLSVYWYQQSLDQGLQFLIQYYNGEERAKGNILERFSAQQFPDLHSELNLSSLELGDSALYFCASSVVGLAGVRETQYFGPGTRLLVL.

The chain joins TRBV9 to TRBJ2-7, with D possibly being TRBD2 (5 bases). Germline V gives CDR1 SGDLS, CDR2 YYNGEE. This CDR3 has 13 residues. Trimming shortened V by 4 bases and J by 4 bases, and 12 bases separated the two germline ends. CDR3: CASSSPGVYEQYF. Written as DNA, the CDR3 is TGTGCCAGCAGCTCTCCCGGGGTGTACGAGCAGTACTTC. The variable domain in full, with the rest retrieved from reference TRBV9 and TRBJ2-7, is DSGVTQTPKHLITATGQRVTLRCSPRSGDLSVYWYQQSLDQGLQFLIQYYNGEERAKGNILERFSAQQFPDLHSELNLSSLELGDSALYFCASSSPGVYEQYFGPGTRLTVT.

This clone was detected only a few times. The gene calls are TRBV2 and TRBJ1-2, with D perhaps matching TRBD1 (6 bases). This CDR3 region has 13 residues. CDR1 is SNHLY, CDR2 FYNNEI, per germline. V shed 9 bases and J shed 4 bases, with 15 bases lying between them. For the CDR3, the DNA is TGTGCCAGTATGCCGGACAGTAGCTATGGCTACACCTTC. Protein: CASMPDSSYGYTF.

This clone has a handful of counts. The chain couples TRBV19 to TRBJ1-1; D perhaps matches TRBD1 (5 bases). The CDR3 sequence is 14 residues long. In germline, CDR1 is LNHDA, CDR2 SQIVND (reference sequence). V dropped 3 bases and J dropped 1 base, with 9 bases sitting between them. The CDR3, as DNA: TGTGCCAGTAGTATGGGACTGGCGAACACTGAAGCTTTCTTT. Translating gives CASSMGLANTEAFF.

The chain's CDR3 is CASSPGANTGELFF. The CDR3 nucleotides are TGTGCCAGCTCACCAGGGGCTAACACCGGGGAGCTGTTTTTT. The chain links TRBV18 to TRBJ2-2; possibly TRBD1 for D (5 bases). The V gene lost 2 bases and the J gene lost 2 bases, with 6 bases spanning the gap. Per germline, CDR1 KGHSH and CDR2 LQKENI. This CDR3 contains 14 residues.

V and J are TRBV6-5 and TRBJ2-5; 10 nucleotides agree with TRBD1. V gave up 5 bases and J gave up 5 bases; unmatched junction bases: 5. Germline V gene lookup returns CDR1 MNHEY and CDR2 SVGAGI. This CDR3 spans 14 amino acids. As DNA, the CDR3 is TGTGCCAGCAGTCCGACAGGGGGCGTGGAGACCCAGTACTTC. As protein: CASSPTGGVETQYF.

Note on this clone: One end of the junction is discordant with germline, which a read error may explain. The chain couples TRBV10-3 to TRBJ1-2, with TRBD1 matching 8 bases. The CDR3 is 11 residues long. In germline, CDR1 is ENHRY, CDR2 SYGVKD. CDR3 region: CAIGGDRPFNF. CDR3 nucleotide sequence: TGTGCCATCGGGGGGGACAGGCCATTTAATTTC.

This clone has just a few counts. V is TRBV6-5 and J is TRBJ2-7; D may be TRBD1 (5 bases). Germline V gene data show CDR1 as MNHEY and CDR2 as SVGAGI. V lost 4 bases and J lost 7, with 17 bases in between. CDR3 length: 14 amino acids. CDR3 in amino acids: CASSWGSKAGEQYF. DNA for the CDR3: TGTGCCAGCAGTTGGGGCAGTAAGGCCGGGGAGCAGTACTTC.

The chain joins TRBV4-2 to TRBJ2-1; maybe TRBD1 (6 bases). Germline lookup yields CDR1 LGHNA and CDR2 YNFKEQ. The CDR3 totals 16 residues. V was clipped by 3 bases and J by 0 bases, with 12 bases between them. The CDR3 reads CASSHLQGSSYNEQFF. For the CDR3, the DNA is TGTGCCAGCAGCCATCTCCAGGGGAGCTCCTACAATGAGCAGTTCTTC.

The V gene is TRBV27, the J gene TRBJ1-4; D remains unclear. This CDR3 has 14 residues. CDR1 is MNHEY and CDR2 is SMNVEV in the germline V gene (reference sequence). V lost 2 bases to trimming and J lost 1 base, with 5 bases between them. CDR3 region: CASSLRRTNEKLFF. The DNA for the CDR3 is TGTGCCAGCAGTTTACGGAGAACTAATGAAAAACTGTTTTTT.

This chain joins TRBV18 and TRBJ1-2; D not certain. The CDR3 covers 13 residues. Germline-derived CDR1 and CDR2 are KGHSH and LQKENI. The ends were cut back, 6 bases at V and 7 bases at J, with 15 bases in the middle. The CDR3 bases are TGTGCCAGCTCCCCGCGGTCCACGGGTGGCTACACCTTC. Protein: CASSPRSTGGYTF. The variable domain in full, completed from reference TRBV18 and TRBJ1-2, reads NAGVMQNPRHLVRRRGQEARLRCSPMKGHSHVYWYRQLPEEGLKFMVYLQKENIIDESGMPKERFSAEFPKEGPSILRIQQVVRGDSAAYFCASSPRSTGGYTFGSGTRLTVV.

J is TRBJ2-3 and V is TRBV5-1, with 8 nucleotides matching TRBD2. The germline CDR1 and CDR2 sequences are SGHRS and YFSETQ. Germline trimming cut 4 bases from V and 4 bases from J; bases unmatched to any gene: 17. The CDR3 runs 18 residues. This CDR3 is CASSRTERESSQPDTQYF. CDR3 coding DNA: TGCGCCAGCAGCCGCACCGAGCGGGAGTCCAGCCAGCCAGATACGCAGTATTTT. Full variable domain (remainder filled in from reference TRBV5-1 and TRBJ2-3): KAGVTQTPRYLIKTRGQQVTLSCSPISGHRSVSWYQQTPGQGLQFLFEYFSETQRNKGNFPGRFSGRQFSNSRSEMNVSTLELGDSALYLCASSRTERESSQPDTQYFGPGTRLTVL.

J is TRBJ2-1 and V is TRBV11-2; the match to TRBD2 covers 11 bases. Germline V CDR1 and CDR2: SGHAT, FQNNGV. V lost 5 bases, J lost 2 bases, and 8 bases stayed unmatched. The CDR3 runs to 17 residues. CDR3 sequence: CASSDSKTSGTYNEQFF. DNA for the CDR3: TGTGCCAGCAGCGACTCTAAGACTAGCGGGACCTACAATGAGCAGTTCTTC.

The gene calls are TRBV10-1 and TRBJ2-5, with 11 bases aligning to TRBD2. The junction had 3 bases not matched to a gene; V was cut back by 4 bases and J by 5 bases. In germline, CDR1 is WNHNN, CDR2 SYGVQD (reference sequence). The CDR3 covers 14 residues. CDR3 amino acids: CASSGTSGLETQYF. The CDR3 DNA reads TGCGCCAGCAGTGGGACTAGCGGGTTGGAGACCCAGTACTTC.

J is TRBJ2-3 and V is TRBV5-4, with TRBD1 matching 7 bases. The CDR3 has 16 amino acids. Trimming at V came to 3 bases and at J to 1 base, leaving 8 bases not matched to a gene. The germline V gene encodes CDR1 SGHNT and CDR2 YYREEE (reference sequence). CDR3: CASSSGQWTGTDTQYF. DNA for the CDR3: TGTGCCAGCAGCTCGGGACAGTGGACGGGCACAGATACGCAGTATTTT.

There are a few counts of this clone. The genes are TRBV19 and TRBJ2-3, with 9 nucleotides matching TRBD1. V shed 2 bases, J shed 4 bases, and the junction held 4 bases outside the gene matches. This CDR3 has 15 residues. CDR1 and CDR2 from the germline V gene are LNHDA and SQIVND (reference sequence). Here the CDR3 reads CASSIKTGGPDTQYF. CDR3 coding DNA: TGTGCCAGTAGTATAAAGACAGGGGGACCAGATACGCAGTATTTT. The full variable domain, completed using reference TRBV19 and TRBJ2-3, is DGGITQSPKYLFRKEGQNVTLSCEQNLNHDAMYWYRQDPGQGLRLIYYSQIVNDFQKGDIAEGYSVSREKKESFPLTVTSAQKNPTAFYLCASSIKTGGPDTQYFGPGTRLTVL.

The chain has TRBV12-5 and TRBJ2-7; TRBD2 matches at 7 bases. The CDR3 contains 15 residues. Trimming took 5 bases from V and 5 from J; bases not matched to a gene: 12. Germline V gives CDR1 LGHNT, CDR2 FRNRAP. The CDR3 spells CASGPWTRPVDEQYF. CDR3 coding DNA: TGTGCTAGTGGTCCCTGGACTAGACCCGTCGACGAGCAGTACTTC.

The gene calls are TRBV5-5 and TRBJ2-5, with D maybe TRBD2 (7 bases). Trimming cost V 2 bases and J 4 bases, with 15 bases left between them. CDR1 SGHKS and CDR2 YYEKEE come from the germline V gene (reference sequence). This CDR3 is built from 15 residues. The CDR3 protein is CASSFYQRGGETQYF. CDR3 DNA: TGTGCCAGCAGCTTCTATCAGAGGGGGGGAGAGACCCAGTACTTC. Full variable domain (outside the CDR3, taken from reference TRBV5-5 and TRBJ2-5): DAGVTQSPTHLIKTRGQQVTLRCSPISGHKSVSWYQQVLGQGPQFIFQYYEKEERGRGNFPDRFSARQFPNYSSELNVNALLLGDSALYLCASSFYQRGGETQYFGPGTRLLVL.

In this sample, this clone turned up a few times. The V gene is TRBV7-6, the J gene TRBJ2-7, with 8 bases identical to TRBD1. V shed 2 bases, J shed 7 bases, and the junction held 7 bases outside the gene matches. This CDR3 spans 14 amino acids. Germline V CDR1 and CDR2: SGHVS, FNYEAQ. CDR3 amino acids: CASSLSSGGGEQYF. The CDR3 bases are TGTGCCAGCAGCTTATCTTCAGGGGGCGGGGAGCAGTACTTC.

This chain links TRBV7-9 with TRBJ2-5; TRBD2 might be the D (5 bases). V lost 5 bases, J lost 2 bases, and 15 bases lay in between. There are 15 residues in the CDR3. Germline values: CDR1 SEHNR, CDR2 FQNEAQ (reference sequence). The CDR3, as DNA: TGTGCCAGCAGCCCCGGACTTTCTCAACAAGAGACCCAGTACTTC. Its translation is CASSPGLSQQETQYF.

The V call is TRBV9, the J call TRBJ1-4; TRBD1 might be the D (5 bases). Germline V gene lookup returns CDR1 SGDLS and CDR2 YYNGEE. Trimming cost V 3 bases and J 8 bases, with 14 bases left between them. The CDR3 spans 14 residues. CDR3 coding DNA: TGTGCCAGCAGCGAAACAGGAGTGGTCGAAAAACTGTTTTTT. As protein: CASSETGVVEKLFF.